These 19 T cell receptor beta chains were all obtained from the same sample, sequenced in a study of T cell changes during pregnancy in multiple sclerosis. The protocol was immunoSEQ multiplex PCR, while the TCRdb copy is restricted to in-frame clones and leaves out a portion. The data contain roughly 100,000 clones, approximately 92% of them singletons. The sequencing here drew on peripheral blood, taken in the second trimester of pregnancy. These receptors were taken from a female donor with multiple sclerosis, enrolled in a pregnancy study.

The chain combines TRBV10-3 with TRBJ2-1, with D possibly matching TRBD1 (6 bases). The ends were cut back, 6 bases at V and 5 bases at J, with 20 bases in the middle. In germline, CDR1 is ENHRY, CDR2 SYGVKD. The CDR3 runs to 16 residues. The CDR3 loop reads CAIRGAADYLNNEQFF. The CDR3 region has the DNA TGTGCCATCAGGGGGGCCGCCGACTACCTAAACAATGAGCAGTTCTTC.

This sequence joins TRBV12-5 and TRBJ2-1, with D perhaps matching TRBD2 (6 bases). Trimming left V 5 bases short and J 2 bases short, with 10 bases between. This CDR3 comprises 14 residues. Germline CDR1 is LGHNT and CDR2 is FRNRAP. This CDR3 reads CASGRGIAYNEQFF. CDR3 coding DNA: TGTGCTAGTGGTCGGGGGATCGCCTACAATGAGCAGTTCTTC. Drawing the rest from reference TRBV12-5 and TRBJ2-1, the complete variable domain is DARVTQTPRHKVTEMGQEVTMRCQPILGHNTVFWYRQTMMQGLELLAYFRNRAPLDDSGMPKDRFSAEMPDATLATLKIQPSEPRDSAVYFCASGRGIAYNEQFFGPGTRLTVL.

The chain links TRBV6-5 to TRBJ1-2; TRBD1 is a possible D gene (6 bases). In germline, CDR1 is MNHEY, CDR2 SVGAGI. The CDR3 has 13 amino acids. Trimming took off 7 bases at V and 7 bases at J, with 16 bases between the two ends. The CDR3: CASTRSRDIGYTF. The CDR3 bases are TGTGCCAGCACCAGGAGCCGGGACATTGGCTACACCTTC.

The chain combines TRBV18 with TRBJ2-3, with D unresolved. CDR1 KGHSH and CDR2 LQKENI come from the germline V gene. The CDR3 length is 12 residues. Trimming left V 3 bases short and J 4 bases short, with 5 bases between. The CDR3 DNA reads as TGTGCCAGCTCACCCACTCCAGATACGCAGTATTTT. It specifies CASSPTPDTQYF.

The chain has TRBV29-1 and TRBJ2-7; 7 nucleotides align to TRBD2. Trimming removed 7 bases from V and 5 bases from J; junction bases left unmatched: 8. The CDR3 has 12 amino acids. Looked up from germline, CDR1 is SQVTM and CDR2 is ANQGSEA. CDR3 bases: TGCAGCGCAGACGGGGGAGGGAACGAGCAGTACTTC. Protein sequence: CSADGGGNEQYF.

V usage is TRBV7-6 and J usage is TRBJ2-1; 11 nucleotides match TRBD2. V shed 8 bases and J 7 bases; nucleotides not matched to a gene: 4. In germline, CDR1 is SGHVS, CDR2 FNYEAQ. The CDR3 has 13 amino acids. The CDR3 sequence: CASRLAGTNEQFF. The CDR3 bases are TGTGCCAGCCGACTAGCGGGAACGAATGAGCAGTTCTTC.

In its sample, this clone was seen a few times. V is TRBV9 and J is TRBJ1-2; D not resolved. This CDR3 has 11 amino acids. From germline, CDR1 is SGDLS and CDR2 YYNGEE. The V and J ends lost 6 bases and 4 bases respectively, with 7 bases between them. This CDR3 is CASTSGYGYTF. CDR3 nucleotides: TGTGCCAGCACGTCGGGCTATGGCTACACCTTC.

The genes are TRBV7-9 and TRBJ2-5, with a possible D match to TRBD1 (5 bases). Germline V gene sequence: CDR1 SEHNR, CDR2 FQNEAQ (reference sequence). V was shortened by 8 bases and J by 5 bases, with 12 bases between the two germline ends. The CDR3 has 12 residues. CDR3 coding DNA: TGTGCCAGCCAGTGGGGCCCTGAGACCCAGTACTTC. This codes for CASQWGPETQYF.

V usage is TRBV1 and J usage is TRBJ2-7; the D call TRBD1 from the table was never checked on the DNA. TRBV1 is deemed a pseudogene. The CDR3 has 14 residues. CDR3 in amino acids: CTSSPAGTGDEQYF. The CDR3 DNA follows: TGCACCAGCAGCCCAGCCGGGACAGGGGACGAGCAGTACTTC.

Concerning this clone: The junction departs from the called germline gene at one end, perhaps through a read error. This chain uses TRBV29-1 with TRBJ2-1; TRBD2 aligns across 10 bases. This CDR3 is built from 13 residues. Per the germline V gene, CDR1 is SQVTM and CDR2 is ANQGSEA. DNA for the CDR3: TGCAGCGCCAGGACTAGCGGCTACAATGCGCAGTTCTTC. Translated: CSARTSGYNAQFF.

This chain joins TRBV7-2 and TRBJ2-7; D possibly corresponds to TRBD2 (5 bases). Germline lookup yields CDR1 SGHTA and CDR2 FQGNSA. The CDR3 spans 12 residues. Between the trimmed V and J ends, which lost 5 bases and 6 bases, there was a span of 11 bases. The CDR3 protein is CASSPDSPEQYF. The CDR3 region has the DNA TGTGCCAGCAGCCCGGACTCGCCCGAGCAGTACTTC. The full variable domain, completed using reference TRBV7-2 and TRBJ2-7, is GAGVSQSPSNKVTEKGKDVELRCDPISGHTALYWYRQSLGQGLEFLIYFQGNSAPDKSGLPSDRFSAERTGGSVSTLTIQRTQQEDSAVYLCASSPDSPEQYFGPGTRLTVT.

The table lists this clone with a count of one. The chain couples TRBV28 to TRBJ2-1; maybe TRBD2 (6 bases). V gave up 1 base and J gave up 5 bases, with 12 bases separating them. Germline-derived CDR1 and CDR2 are MDHEN and SYDVKM. This CDR3 has 15 residues. CDR3 amino acids: CASSLYRSGDNEQFF. In DNA form, the CDR3 reads TGTGCCAGCAGTTTATACCGTAGCGGTGACAATGAGCAGTTCTTC.

This rearrangement joins TRBV28 to TRBJ2-2; D gene ambiguous. CDR3 length equals 12 residues. The germline gives CDR1 MDHEN, CDR2 SYDVKM. V gave up 3 bases and J gave up 6 bases, with 5 bases separating them. CDR3 sequence: CASSFYPGELFF. The CDR3 DNA sequence: TGTGCCAGCAGTTTTTATCCCGGGGAGCTGTTTTTT.

This chain connects TRBV12-5 to TRBJ2-1; perhaps TRBD2 as D (6 bases). Germline CDR1 is LGHNT and CDR2 is FRNRAP. The CDR3 consists of 13 residues. The germline V and J ends were trimmed by 4 bases and 8 bases, with 12 bases remaining between them. CDR3 residues: CASGSSGTHEQFF. DNA of the CDR3: TGTGCTAGTGGTTCCTCCGGGACTCATGAGCAGTTCTTC.

The V and J genes are TRBV29-1 and TRBJ1-3; 8 nucleotides agree with TRBD1. J gave up 2 bases and V 7 bases, and 7 bases lay outside the gene matches. CDR1 and CDR2 (germline): SQVTM, ANQGSEA. The CDR3 is made up of 14 amino acids. Written as DNA, the CDR3 is TGCAGCGCCACCGGGACAGGCCCTGGAAACACCATATATTTT. It codes for CSATGTGPGNTIYF.

The chain employs TRBV6-1 and TRBJ1-2; D unresolved. The CDR3 loop spans 14 amino acids. Looked up from germline, CDR1 is MNHNS and CDR2 is SASEGT. The V end lost 7 bases, the J end lost 1 base, and 13 bases lay between the germline ends. The CDR3 sequence is CASTPPGGNYGYTF. The DNA of the CDR3 is TGTGCCAGCACCCCACCCGGAGGTAACTATGGCTACACCTTC.

This chain connects TRBV28 to TRBJ1-5, with 7 bases identical to TRBD1. Germline V gives CDR1 MDHEN, CDR2 SYDVKM. CDR3 length equals 17 residues. Losses at the gene ends were 5 bases for V and 7 bases for J; bases not matched to a gene: 17. CDR3 loop: CASSPRTGLPYGQPQHF. CDR3 nucleotide sequence: TGTGCCAGCAGTCCTAGGACAGGCCTGCCTTATGGGCAGCCCCAGCATTTT.

This clone appeared a few times. The V gene is TRBV6-5, the J gene TRBJ1-2, with 7 bases matching TRBD1. This CDR3 is built from 13 residues. V dropped 7 bases and J dropped 4; count of bases not matched to a gene: 6. Germline V gives CDR1 MNHEY, CDR2 SVGAGI. The CDR3 region has the DNA TGTGCCAGCAACCCGACAGGGAGCTATGGCTACACCTTC. Its translation is CASNPTGSYGYTF.

The CDR3 region has the DNA TGTGCCAGCAGTGAAGCGCAAAGGGGGTTAAATGGCTACACCTTC. This translates into CASSEAQRGLNGYTF. V is TRBV2 and J is TRBJ1-2; the D gene is possibly TRBD1 (6 bases). The CDR3 spans 15 residues. Between the trimmed V and J ends, which lost 0 bases and 6 bases, there was a span of 14 bases. Germline V gives CDR1 SNHLY, CDR2 FYNNEI.